Following are 25 T cell receptor beta chains from one sample sequenced in a study of shared clonotypes between healthy human individuals. Terminally differentiated effector memory CD45RA+ cells were excluded by CCR7 positive selection of CD45RO-negative cells. Only in-frame clones appear in the TCRdb table, and some are missing; sequencing was by immunoSEQ multiplex PCR. The sample records approximately 810,000 clones, 80% to 95% being singletons. Sequences were obtained from naive CD8+ T cells sorted from blood. The receptors stem from a man in his thirties or forties in good health.

The chain joins TRBV27 to TRBJ2-1, with D hard to call. Germline CDR1 MNHEY, CDR2 SMNVEV (reference sequence). The CDR3 length is 13 residues. V dropped 4 bases and J dropped 6 bases, with 10 bases sitting between them. As DNA, the CDR3 is TGTGCCAGCAGTTGGGTAGGGTCCAATGAGCAGTTCTTC. Amino acid sequence: CASSWVGSNEQFF.

This chain joins TRBV27 and TRBJ2-1; no firm D call. The CDR3 covers 13 residues. Germline V gene sequence: CDR1 MNHEY, CDR2 SMNVEV (reference sequence). Trimming pared 5 bases from V and 3 bases from J, leaving 8 bases between. In DNA form, the CDR3 reads TGTGCCAGCAGTGCCCAAGTCTACAATGAGCAGTTCTTC. It is translated as CASSAQVYNEQFF.

This clone was counted only a few times. The chain joins TRBV6-5 to TRBJ1-5; a weak D match, TRBD1 (5 bases). The V gene's germline CDR1 is MNHEY and CDR2 SVGAGI. The CDR3 has 15 residues. Trimming took 6 bases from V and 4 from J, leaving 16 bases between them. The CDR3 DNA is TGTGCCAGCAGCCTTGGACCAGGGATGAATCAGCCCCAGCATTTT. Encoded protein: CASSLGPGMNQPQHF.

This chain uses TRBV28 with TRBJ2-5, with 8 bases matching TRBD2. Germline CDR1 is MDHEN and CDR2 is SYDVKM. The J segment lost 5 bases and the V segment lost 5 bases, leaving 10 bases of the junction unmatched. CDR3 length equals 15 residues. Here the CDR3 reads CASSTERERLETQYF. The CDR3 coding sequence is TGTGCCAGCAGTACCGAGCGGGAGAGGTTGGAGACCCAGTACTTC.

This chain connects TRBV15 to TRBJ2-7, with TRBD1 matching over 7 bases. Germline values: CDR1 LNHNV, CDR2 YYDKDF (reference sequence). The V segment lost 1 base and the J segment 2 bases; nucleotides outside the gene matches: 2. There are 14 residues in the CDR3. CDR3 nucleotides: TGTGCCACCAGCAGAGTTACAGGGGCCTACGAGCAGTACTTC. Its protein product is CATSRVTGAYEQYF.

The J gene is TRBJ2-2, the V gene TRBV6-1, with D possibly matching TRBD1 (5 bases). CDR1 is MNHNS and CDR2 is SASEGT in the germline V gene. The CDR3 extends over 15 amino acids. V was shortened by 3 bases and J by 3 bases, with 11 bases between the two germline ends. The CDR3 sequence is CASSETVGYTGELFF. The CDR3 DNA reads TGTGCCAGCAGTGAGACAGTGGGGTACACCGGGGAGCTGTTTTTT.

The V call is TRBV11-2, the J call TRBJ2-3; possible D gene TRBD2, 6 bases. Germline V gene sequence: CDR1 SGHAT, CDR2 FQNNGV. The CDR3 extends over 13 amino acids. Trimming cost V 8 bases and J 6 bases, with 15 bases left between them. CDR3 sequence (DNA): TGTGCCAGCCTCGGGACTCCCAGCGATACGCAGTATTTT. Protein product: CASLGTPSDTQYF.

This clone was counted once. The J gene is TRBJ1-1, the V gene TRBV27, with 9 bases aligning to TRBD1. Germline trimming cut 8 bases from V and 1 base from J; bases unmatched to any gene: 8. Germline CDR1 is MNHEY and CDR2 is SMNVEV (reference sequence). CDR3 size: 15 residues. CDR3 bases: TGTGCCAGCCGGGTACAGGGGGCAGGGAACACTGAAGCTTTCTTT. Its translation is CASRVQGAGNTEAFF.

The rearrangement joins TRBV7-2 to TRBJ2-2; possible D gene TRBD2, 6 bases. Trimming left V 5 bases short and J 1 base short, with 23 bases between. Germline V gene lookup returns CDR1 SGHTA and CDR2 FQGNSA. This CDR3 is 19 amino acids long. The CDR3 DNA is TGTGCCAGCAGCATCACGACTAGTTTGGGGCTGGAGAACACCGGGGAGCTGTTTTTT. Translating it yields CASSITTSLGLENTGELFF.

The genes are TRBV7-6 and TRBJ2-1; 8 nucleotides agree with TRBD1. Losses at the gene ends were 7 bases for V and 5 bases for J; bases not matched to a gene: 1. Germline V gene sequence: CDR1 SGHVS, CDR2 FNYEAQ. The CDR3 consists of 12 residues. CDR3 in amino acids: CASNRGDNEQFF. The CDR3 DNA reads as TGTGCCAGCAACAGGGGGGACAATGAGCAGTTCTTC.

The chain is built from TRBV7-6 and TRBJ2-7; 12 bases map to TRBD1. Trimming removed 1 base from V and 4 bases from J; junction bases left unmatched: 23. The CDR3 loop spans 22 amino acids. Germline V gene lookup returns CDR1 SGHVS and CDR2 FNYEAQ. Here the CDR3 reads CASSLVPGDRGHHNSYPYEQYF. CDR3 in DNA: TGTGCCAGCAGCTTAGTTCCCGGGGACAGGGGGCATCATAACTCATATCCGTACGAGCAGTACTTC.

The chain combines TRBV4-3 with TRBJ2-7; no clear D gene. V lost 8 bases, J lost 3 bases, and 14 bases lay in between. Germline V gene lookup returns CDR1 LGHNA and CDR2 YSLEER. The CDR3 runs to 13 residues. The CDR3 here is CASATQLNYEQYF. CDR3 DNA: TGCGCCAGCGCGACTCAGCTGAACTACGAGCAGTACTTC.

CDR3 in amino acids: CAITPGQGVNEQFF. CDR3 nucleotides: TGTGCCATCACCCCGGGACAGGGCGTCAATGAGCAGTTCTTC. V gene TRBV10-3 combines with J gene TRBJ2-1; 9 nucleotides match TRBD1. The length of the CDR3 is 14 residues. Trimming removed 7 bases from V and 6 bases from J; junction bases left unmatched: 7. Germline CDR1 is ENHRY and CDR2 is SYGVKD.

For this clone: This specimen includes other DNA sequences encoding the same CDR3. This chain links TRBV27 with TRBJ2-5; no definite D call. V was pared by 2 bases and J by 3 bases, with 7 bases between. CDR1 is MNHEY and CDR2 is SMNVEV in the germline V gene (reference sequence). The CDR3 extends over 13 amino acids. The chain's CDR3 is CASSLRAEETQYF. DNA for the CDR3: TGTGCCAGCAGTTTAAGGGCAGAAGAGACCCAGTACTTC.

This chain connects TRBV28 to TRBJ2-7; TRBD2 is a possible D gene (7 bases). Looked up from germline, CDR1 is MDHEN and CDR2 is SYDVKM. With 6 bases removed from V and 3 bases from J, the gap between germline ends came to 36 bases. The CDR3 is made up of 21 amino acids. CDR3 nucleotide sequence: TGTGCCAGCAGCCCGGTGGCGGGGGCGGAAGGTAGCGGACATGGGTTCTACGAGCAGTACTTC. As protein: CASSPVAGAEGSGHGFYEQYF.

The chain links TRBV7-9 to TRBJ2-3, with a weak D call TRBD2 (6 bases). Germline V gives CDR1 SEHNR, CDR2 FQNEAQ (reference sequence). The V end was cut by 0 bases, the J end by 2 bases, with 9 bases between. There are 15 residues in the CDR3. In DNA form, the CDR3 reads TGTGCCAGCAGCTTAGCGGGACTGCCCACAGATACGCAGTATTTT. This translates into CASSLAGLPTDTQYF.

This chain links TRBV7-2 with TRBJ2-1, with TRBD1 matching 9 bases. Germline CDR1 SGHTA, CDR2 FQGNSA. With V trimmed by 1 base and J by 3 bases, 7 bases remained unmatched. CDR3 size: 17 residues. Here the CDR3 DNA reads TGTGCCAGCAGCTTAGATCTGGGACAGGGACTCTACAATGAGCAGTTCTTC. It is translated as CASSLDLGQGLYNEQFF. The variable domain in full, completed from reference TRBV7-2 and TRBJ2-1, reads GAGVSQSPSNKVTEKGKDVELRCDPISGHTALYWYRQSLGQGLEFLIYFQGNSAPDKSGLPSDRFSAERTGGSVSTLTIQRTQQEDSAVYLCASSLDLGQGLYNEQFFGPGTRLTVL.

The genes are TRBV10-2 and TRBJ1-5; no firm D call. Germline CDR1 and CDR2: WSHSY and SAAADI. V lost 2 bases and J lost 6, with 5 bases in between. This CDR3 has 12 amino acids. The CDR3 sequence is CASSERGQPQHF. Written as DNA, the CDR3 is TGCGCCAGCAGTGAGAGAGGTCAGCCCCAGCATTTT.

This chain links TRBV4-1 with TRBJ1-5; 8 bases fit TRBD1. This CDR3 comprises 14 residues. V lost 2 bases and J lost 5; bases outside the gene matches: 2. Germline-derived CDR1 and CDR2 are MGHRA and YSYEKL. CDR3 protein: CASSQLTGDQPQHF. The CDR3 DNA follows: TGCGCCAGCAGCCAACTGACAGGGGATCAGCCCCAGCATTTT.

The J gene is TRBJ1-2, the V gene TRBV19, with TRBD1 matching over 8 bases. CDR3 length: 13 amino acids. Per the germline V gene, CDR1 is LNHDA and CDR2 is SQIVND (reference sequence). Trimming removed 9 bases from V and 6 bases from J; junction bases left unmatched: 9. This chain's CDR3 is CARPDRGPDGYTF. The CDR3 coding sequence is TGTGCCAGGCCAGACAGGGGTCCGGATGGCTACACCTTC.

J is TRBJ2-2 and V is TRBV11-2; a weak D match, TRBD2 (6 bases). Trimming cost V 1 base and J 5 bases, with 20 bases left between them. This CDR3 region has 18 residues. The germline gives CDR1 SGHAT, CDR2 FQNNGV. DNA for the CDR3: TGTGCCAGCAGCTTAGGAGGGTCTGGCGGAGGGAATACCGGGGAGCTGTTTTTT. This encodes CASSLGGSGGGNTGELFF.

The chain is built from TRBV21-1 and TRBJ2-7; the table's D call, TRBD2, was not checked against the DNA. TRBV21-1 is reported as a pseudogene. The CDR3 contains 17 residues. The CDR3 coding sequence is TGTGCCAGCAGAGGGAAAAGGGTGGGAGGGCACTCCTACGAGCAGTACTTC. Residues: CASRGKRVGGHSYEQYF.

This clone was recorded once. The rearrangement joins TRBV7-8 to TRBJ1-1; 9 nucleotides match TRBD1. Germline CDR1 and CDR2: SGHVS and FQNEAQ. The CDR3 extends over 15 amino acids. V lost 3 bases, J lost 4 bases, and 6 bases stayed unmatched. CDR3 coding DNA: TGTGCCAGCAGCTTTGAGACAGGGGGAGGCACTGAAGCTTTCTTT. Protein sequence: CASSFETGGGTEAFF.

The chain recombines TRBV5-1 with TRBJ2-7; 11 positions agree with TRBD2. J lost 1 base, V lost 2 bases, and 5 bases had no gene match. Germline assignment: CDR1 SGHRS and CDR2 YFSETQ. This CDR3 spans 16 amino acids. DNA for the CDR3: TGCGCCAGCAGCTTACTAGCGGGGGCTACTTCCTACGAGCAGTACTTC. Its translation is CASSLLAGATSYEQYF.

This chain links TRBV27 with TRBJ2-3, with TRBD2 matching 9 bases. The CDR3 has 19 amino acids. V shed 1 base, J shed 0 bases, and the junction held 11 bases outside the gene matches. CDR1 is MNHEY and CDR2 is SMNVEV in the germline V gene (reference sequence). The CDR3 loop is CASSLLAASGTSSTDTQYF. The DNA of the CDR3 is TGTGCCAGCAGTTTATTGGCGGCTAGCGGGACGTCTAGCACAGATACGCAGTATTTT.